These 9 T cell receptor beta chains originate from one sample sequenced in a study of shared T cell receptors in the human thymus. Sequencing was performed with immunoSEQ multiplex PCR; in TCRdb, only in-frame clones are kept and a portion is missing. The profile covers more than 550,000 clones, with 70% to 90% appearing a single time and roughly 0.01% taken by the ten largest. This sample also belongs to another study, concerning human thymus T cells.

Sequenced: thymocytes. The receptors stem from a girl in the first two years of life with a congenital heart defect.

This chain connects TRBV5-1 to TRBJ2-5; D might be TRBD2 (6 bases). The CDR3 length is 15 residues. CDR1 is SGHRS, CDR2 YFSETQ, per germline. V was clipped by 4 bases and J by 5 bases, with 18 bases between them. CDR3 protein: CASSHQCGAGETQYF. In DNA form, the CDR3 reads TGCGCCAGCAGCCATCAGTGTGGGGCGGGGGAGACCCAGTACTTC.

The chain combines TRBV28 with TRBJ1-3, with unresolved D. This CDR3 region has 14 residues. CDR1 MDHEN and CDR2 SYDVKM come from the germline V gene. The germline V and J ends were trimmed by 2 bases and 7 bases, with 12 bases remaining between them. The CDR3 DNA reads as TGTGCCAGCAGTTTAAGTAGGTGGGCCAACACCATATATTTT. Encoded protein: CASSLSRWANTIYF.

The chain employs TRBV25-1 and TRBJ1-2; D is perhaps TRBD1 (6 bases). The CDR3 has 12 residues. Trimming removed 5 bases at V and 8 bases at J, with 12 bases between. CDR1 and CDR2 (germline): MGHDK, SYGVNS. The DNA for the CDR3 is TGTGCCAGCAGTAGCAACAGGGACGGCTACACCTTC. This codes for CASSSNRDGYTF.

The chain has TRBV30 and TRBJ1-1; maybe TRBD1 (6 bases). V lost 2 bases and J lost 6, with 19 bases in between. CDR3 length: 15 residues. Germline V gene data show CDR1 as GTSNPN and CDR2 as SVGIG (reference sequence). CDR3 residues: CAWSPNREGSPEAFF. The DNA for the CDR3 is TGTGCCTGGAGTCCGAACAGGGAAGGTAGTCCTGAAGCTTTCTTT.

This rearrangement joins TRBV4-1 to TRBJ2-3, with D unclear. Per the germline V gene, CDR1 is MGHRA and CDR2 is YSYEKL. The CDR3 is 15 amino acids. The V and J ends lost 2 bases and 0 bases respectively, with 9 bases between them. CDR3 sequence reads: CASSQKHNSTDTQYF. The CDR3 DNA sequence: TGCGCCAGCAGCCAAAAACATAATAGCACAGATACGCAGTATTTT.

The V and J genes are TRBV9 and TRBJ2-1, with 8 bases fitting TRBD2. This CDR3 contains 17 residues. Germline-derived CDR1 and CDR2 are SGDLS and YYNGEE. Trimming at V came to 0 bases and at J to 6 bases, leaving 11 bases not matched to a gene. The CDR3 is CASSVDDTGGPGNEQFF. The CDR3 coding sequence is TGTGCCAGCAGCGTAGACGATACGGGGGGGCCCGGCAATGAGCAGTTCTTC.

The chain uses TRBV7-2 and TRBJ1-5; 9 bases map to TRBD1. CDR1 is SGHTA and CDR2 is FQGNSA in the germline V gene. Unmatched junction bases numbered 18, after V lost 8 bases and J lost 7 bases. CDR3 length: 17 residues. DNA for the CDR3: TGTGCCAGCGCGTTGGTTGGACAGGGGTCCTCCGGACAGCCCCAGCATTTT. It codes for CASALVGQGSSGQPQHF.

This chain links TRBV30 with TRBJ2-7, with D possibly being TRBD1 (6 bases). Germline CDR1 and CDR2: GTSNPN and SVGIG (reference sequence). Trimming cost V 1 base and J 0 bases, with 22 bases left between them. The CDR3 is 18 amino acids. DNA of the CDR3: TGTGCCTGGAGTGCCGGCCTTCTTAGGAGGACAGACTCCTACGAGCAGTACTTC. Translation gives CAWSAGLLRRTDSYEQYF.

The chain links TRBV9 to TRBJ1-2, with 7 bases that match TRBD1. Germline V lookup: CDR1 SGDLS, CDR2 YYNGEE. The CDR3 covers 19 residues. The junction had 19 bases not matched to a gene; V was cut back by 3 bases and J by 2 bases. The CDR3 DNA follows: TGTGCCAGCAGCGCACTAACGAGTGGGACAGACTTCGACAACTATGGCTACACCTTC. Its translation: CASSALTSGTDFDNYGYTF.